The T cell receptor (beta chain) under discussion was sequenced for a study of a mutant IDH1 vaccine in newly diagnosed glioma. Time point: week 23, last vaccination. Every vaccine dose comprised 300 ug of mutant IDH1 20-mer peptide plus topical imiquimod. Germline V CDR1 and CDR2: LNHDA, SQIVND (reference sequence). V lost 2 bases to trimming and J lost 5 bases; unmatched junction nucleotides: 5. The CDR3 spans 15 residues. TCRdb's table, derived via immunoSEQ multiplex PCR, lists solely in-frame clones and lacks some. The sample holds approximately 60,000 clones, approximately 81% seen once. This clone turned up a few times. What it binds is unknown.

This specimen was PBMCs, taken from a glioma patient whose treatment included an IDH1 peptide vaccine. The chain couples TRBV19 to TRBJ1-1; 10 bases match TRBD1. The sequence was collected from a man aged 25 to 45 with glioma. The DNA for the CDR3 is TGTGCCAGTAGTATATCCGGGACAGGGGTGACTGAAGCTTTCTTT. Its translation: CASSISGTGVTEAFF.